The 5 T cell receptor beta chains below were found in one sample sequenced in a study of blood T cells in healthy people across ages. Primed by a sample-barcoded 5' primer and a J-beta primer mix, a second PCR proceeded for about 6 to 11 cycles. MiXCR, run by TCRdb on the 5' RACE reads, gives a single entry per CDR3 protein. The table includes about 680,000 distinct CDR3 sequences, 45% to 50% detected once. Material: blood. The source of these receptors is a woman aged 55-69 years in good health.

CDR3 sequence: CASSFKRGGGPLRDEQFF. The CDR3 region has the DNA TGTGCCAGCAGTTTTAAGCGTGGTGGGGGACCCCTACGGGATGAGCAGTTCTTC. The chain joins TRBV7-8 to TRBJ2-1; D may match TRBD1 or TRBD2 (5 bases each). V lost 6 bases and J 8 bases, leaving 29 bases between the germline ends. The CDR3 is 18 amino acids. Germline-derived CDR1 and CDR2 are SGHVS and FQNEAQ. The full variable domain, rest sourced from reference TRBV7-8 and TRBJ2-1, is GAGVSQSPRYKVAKRGQDVALRCDPISGHVSLFWYQQALGQGPEFLTYFQNEAQLDKSGLPSDRFFAERPEGSVSTLKIQRTQQEDSAVYLCASSFKRGGGPLRDEQFFGPGTRLTVL.

V is TRBV28 and J is TRBJ1-1; 7 nucleotides match TRBD1. This CDR3 has 15 residues. With V trimmed by 7 bases and J by 4 bases, 12 bases remained unmatched. The germline V gene has CDR1 MDHEN and CDR2 SYDVKM. CDR3 region: CASNDRQGTPTEAFF. The CDR3 nucleotides read TGTGCCAGCAACGACAGACAGGGTACTCCCACTGAAGCTTTCTTT.

A few counts support this clonotype. The V gene is TRBV27, the J gene TRBJ1-2; D call uncertain. Germline assignment: CDR1 MNHEY and CDR2 SMNVEV (reference sequence). V was pared by 6 bases and J by 7 bases, with 12 bases between. The CDR3 runs to 12 residues. This chain's CDR3 is CASSRNGVGYTF. CDR3 nucleotides: TGTGCCAGCAGCCGCAACGGGGTTGGCTACACCTTC.

This chain links TRBV7-2 with TRBJ2-1, with D perhaps matching TRBD2 (7 bases). Trimming cost V 3 bases and J 0 bases, with 15 bases left between them. Germline V lookup: CDR1 SGHTA, CDR2 FQGNSA. The CDR3 contains 17 residues. CDR3: CASSFLGGGSSYNEQFF. The CDR3 bases are TGTGCCAGCAGCTTCCTCGGGGGCGGGAGCTCCTACAATGAGCAGTTCTTC.

The chain carries TRBV9 and TRBJ2-7; D is unresolved. TRBJ2-5 explains the end of the DNA better; the J call may be wrong. CDR3 size: 13 residues. Germline V lookup: CDR1 SGDLS, CDR2 YYNGEE. CDR3: CASSQNDYETQYF. The CDR3, as DNA: TGTGCCAGCAGCCAAAATGATTATGAGACCCAGTACTTC.